Shown below are 15 T cell receptor beta chains from a single sample sequenced in a study of blood T cell repertoires in COVID-19. Profiling relied on immunoSEQ multiplex PCR, and the TCRdb table lists in-frame clones only, not all of them. The table includes around 230,000 clones, approximately 84% detected once. Sequenced: PBMCs or T cells enriched from blood (not recorded which). Receptors originate from a man aged 35-49 years who had recovered from COVID-19.

The chain combines TRBV7-2 with TRBJ2-2; D is perhaps TRBD1 (6 bases). Looked up from germline, CDR1 is SGHTA and CDR2 is FQGNSA. Between the trimmed V and J ends, which lost 7 bases and 1 base, there was a span of 10 bases. The CDR3 contains 14 residues. The CDR3 nucleotides read TGTGCCAGCAACATAGGGGGGAACACCGGGGAGCTGTTTTTT. This encodes CASNIGGNTGELFF.

V and J are TRBV5-1 and TRBJ2-3, with 12 bases lining up with TRBD2. With V trimmed by 0 bases and J by 5 bases, 7 bases remained unmatched. The CDR3 spans 17 residues. Germline V gene sequence: CDR1 SGHRS, CDR2 YFSETQ. DNA for the CDR3: TGCGCCAGCAGCTTGGGCCTAGCGGGAGGGGGTCAAGATACGCAGTATTTT. Translation gives CASSLGLAGGGQDTQYF.

The CDR3, as DNA: TGTGCCAGCAGTGAGACAGGGGTGAGCACTGAAGCTTTCTTT. As protein: CASSETGVSTEAFF. The rearrangement uses TRBV6-4 and TRBJ1-1; 8 bases are a match to TRBD1. This CDR3 has 14 amino acids. CDR1 and CDR2 (germline): MRHNA, SNTAGT. Losses at the gene ends were 3 bases for V and 4 bases for J; bases not matched to a gene: 4.

This chain uses TRBV2 with TRBJ1-6; D call uncertain. Germline values: CDR1 SNHLY, CDR2 FYNNEI. The germline V and J ends were trimmed by 6 bases and 0 bases, with 9 bases remaining between them. The CDR3 is 15 residues long. The CDR3 region is CASRSESSYNSPLHF. The CDR3 DNA reads as TGTGCCAGCAGGTCCGAGAGCTCCTATAATTCACCCCTCCACTTT.

The chain combines TRBV27 with TRBJ2-7; tentatively, D is TRBD1 (7 bases). Trimming took 5 bases from V and 2 from J, leaving 16 bases between them. Germline CDR1 and CDR2: MNHEY and SMNVEV (reference sequence). The CDR3 is made up of 15 amino acids. CDR3 DNA: TGTGCCAGCAGTCCCCAGGGGGGCCTGACCTACGAGCAGTACTTC. This encodes CASSPQGGLTYEQYF.

V usage is TRBV7-9 and J usage is TRBJ1-4; D not certain. CDR1 SEHNR and CDR2 FQNEAQ come from the germline V gene (reference sequence). CDR3 length: 14 amino acids. The V end lost 10 bases, the J end lost 3 bases, and 15 bases lay between the germline ends. The CDR3 sequence: CATVHEKSNEKLFF. The CDR3 bases are TGTGCCACCGTGCATGAGAAATCTAATGAAAAACTGTTTTTT.

The chain has TRBV6-5 and TRBJ2-5, with TRBD1 as a possible D gene (5 bases). The ends were cut back, 10 bases at V and 5 bases at J, with 17 bases in the middle. This CDR3 comprises 13 residues. CDR1 and CDR2 (germline): MNHEY, SVGAGI. DNA for the CDR3: TGTGCCACCCAAAGGGGATACGGGGAGACCCAGTACTTC. Translation gives CATQRGYGETQYF.

The rearrangement links TRBV10-3 to TRBJ2-2; TRBD2 might be the D (5 bases). The CDR3 totals 15 residues. The germline V and J ends were trimmed by 3 bases and 8 bases, with 16 bases remaining between them. The germline CDR1 and CDR2 sequences are ENHRY and SYGVKD. The chain's CDR3 is CAISERGRELGELFF. As DNA, the CDR3 is TGTGCCATCAGTGAAAGAGGAAGGGAGCTGGGGGAGCTGTTTTTT.

The chain has TRBV7-2 and TRBJ1-1; maybe TRBD1 (5 bases). CDR1 is SGHTA, CDR2 FQGNSA, per germline. The CDR3 consists of 13 residues. V lost 5 bases, J lost 5 bases, and 12 bases lay in between. CDR3 region: CASSLRVLTEAFF. CDR3 DNA sequence: TGTGCCAGCAGCCTCAGGGTCCTGACTGAAGCTTTCTTT.

This rearrangement joins TRBV9 to TRBJ1-2, with TRBD1 matching over 9 bases. This CDR3 comprises 14 residues. The germline V gene has CDR1 SGDLS and CDR2 YYNGEE. V was clipped by 3 bases and J by 3 bases; unmatched bases: 3. CDR3 loop: CASSATGGHYGYTF. The CDR3, as DNA: TGTGCCAGCAGCGCGACAGGGGGGCACTATGGCTACACCTTC.

This clone appeared once. J is TRBJ1-6 and V is TRBV25-1, with unresolved D. The V end was cut by 3 bases, the J end by 14 bases, with 11 bases between. Germline lookup yields CDR1 MGHDK and CDR2 SYGVNS. The CDR3 is made up of 12 amino acids. The CDR3, as DNA: TGTGCCAGCAGTGACTCCTATTCGGCCCTCCACTTT. Its protein is CASSDSYSALHF.

This chain joins TRBV5-5 and TRBJ1-1, with D hard to call. CDR3 length: 13 amino acids. Germline CDR1 SGHKS, CDR2 YYEKEE (reference sequence). V lost 1 base, J lost 0 bases, and 4 bases lay in between. The CDR3 spells CASSLTVNTEAFF. The CDR3 nucleotides read TGTGCCAGCAGCTTGACAGTGAACACTGAAGCTTTCTTT.

This clone was picked up one time. The chain recombines TRBV28 with TRBJ1-1; maybe TRBD1 (6 bases). V was pared by 8 bases and J by 5 bases, with 12 bases between. The CDR3 consists of 12 residues. CDR1 and CDR2 from the germline V gene are MDHEN and SYDVKM. CDR3 sequence: CASAGGRTEAFF. CDR3 nucleotide sequence: TGTGCCAGCGCGGGGGGCCGAACTGAAGCTTTCTTT.

Only a few counts were recorded for this clone. The rearrangement links TRBV2 to TRBJ1-1, with D uncertain. V lost 5 bases and J 1 base, leaving 2 bases between the germline ends. CDR1 is SNHLY and CDR2 is FYNNEI in the germline V gene. CDR3 length: 11 residues. The CDR3 here is CASSQNTEAFF. CDR3 coding DNA: TGTGCCAGCAGTCAGAACACTGAAGCTTTCTTT. The whole variable domain, remainder taken from reference TRBV2 and TRBJ1-1, is EPEVTQTPSHQVTQMGQEVILRCVPISNHLYFYWYRQILGQKVEFLVSFYNNEISEKSEIFDDQFSVERPDGSNFTLKIRSTKLEDSAMYFCASSQNTEAFFGQGTRLTVV.

The CDR3 nucleotides read TGTGCCAGCAGAACCGCCGGGACACGCAAAAACATTCAGTACTTC. Protein product: CASRTAGTRKNIQYF. The chain combines TRBV11-2 with TRBJ2-4; a weak D match, TRBD1 (6 bases). The germline V gene encodes CDR1 SGHAT and CDR2 FQNNGV. The length of the CDR3 is 15 residues. V gave up 6 bases and J gave up 3 bases, with 15 bases separating them.